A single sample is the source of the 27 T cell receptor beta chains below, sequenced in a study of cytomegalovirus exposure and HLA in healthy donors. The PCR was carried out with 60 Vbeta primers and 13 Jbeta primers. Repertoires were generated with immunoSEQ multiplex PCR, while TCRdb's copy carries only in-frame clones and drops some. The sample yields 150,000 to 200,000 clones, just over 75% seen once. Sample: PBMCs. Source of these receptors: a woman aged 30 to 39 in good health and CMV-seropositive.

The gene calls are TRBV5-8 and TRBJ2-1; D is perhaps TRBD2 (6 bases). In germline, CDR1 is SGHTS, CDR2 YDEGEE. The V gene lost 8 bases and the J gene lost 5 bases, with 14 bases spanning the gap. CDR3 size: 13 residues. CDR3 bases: TGTGCCAGTATCCGGGACTTCCACAATGAGCAGTTCTTC. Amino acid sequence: CASIRDFHNEQFF.

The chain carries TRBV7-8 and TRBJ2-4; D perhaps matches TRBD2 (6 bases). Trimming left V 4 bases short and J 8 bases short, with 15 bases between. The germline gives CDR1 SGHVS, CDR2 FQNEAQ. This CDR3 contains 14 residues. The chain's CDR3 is CASSSGGGIDIQYF. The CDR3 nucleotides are TGTGCCAGCAGCTCCGGGGGAGGTATAGACATTCAGTACTTC.

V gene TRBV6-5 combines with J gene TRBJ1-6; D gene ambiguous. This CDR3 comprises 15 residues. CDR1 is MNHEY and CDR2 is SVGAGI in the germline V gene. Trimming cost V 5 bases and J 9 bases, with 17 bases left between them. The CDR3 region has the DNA TGTGCCAGCAGTCCCCGCCGGGGAATCGGTTCACCCCTCCACTTT. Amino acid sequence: CASSPRRGIGSPLHF.

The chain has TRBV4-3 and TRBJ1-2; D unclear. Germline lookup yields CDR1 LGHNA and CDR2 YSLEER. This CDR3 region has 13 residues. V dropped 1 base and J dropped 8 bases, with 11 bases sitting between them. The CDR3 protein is CASSQVLWEGYTF. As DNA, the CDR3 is TGCGCCAGCAGCCAAGTTCTGTGGGAGGGCTACACCTTC.

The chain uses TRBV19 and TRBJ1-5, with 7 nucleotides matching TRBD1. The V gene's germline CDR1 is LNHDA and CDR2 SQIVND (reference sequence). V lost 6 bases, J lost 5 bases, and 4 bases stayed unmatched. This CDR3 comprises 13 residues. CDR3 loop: CASRLTGDQPQHF. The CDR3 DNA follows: TGTGCCAGTAGACTTACAGGGGATCAGCCCCAGCATTTT.

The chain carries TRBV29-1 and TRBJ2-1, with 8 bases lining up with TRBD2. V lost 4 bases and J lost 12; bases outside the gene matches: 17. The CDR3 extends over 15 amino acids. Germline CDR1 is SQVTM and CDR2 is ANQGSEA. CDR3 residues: CSVGRVREGRTAQFF. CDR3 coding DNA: TGCAGCGTTGGTAGGGTACGGGAGGGCCGTACTGCGCAGTTCTTC.

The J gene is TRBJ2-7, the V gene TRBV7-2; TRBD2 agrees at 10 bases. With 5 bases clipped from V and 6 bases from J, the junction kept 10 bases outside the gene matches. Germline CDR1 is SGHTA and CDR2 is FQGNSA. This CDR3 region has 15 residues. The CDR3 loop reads CASSQVASGSAEQYF. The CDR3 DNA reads TGTGCCAGCAGCCAAGTGGCTAGCGGGAGCGCCGAGCAGTACTTC.

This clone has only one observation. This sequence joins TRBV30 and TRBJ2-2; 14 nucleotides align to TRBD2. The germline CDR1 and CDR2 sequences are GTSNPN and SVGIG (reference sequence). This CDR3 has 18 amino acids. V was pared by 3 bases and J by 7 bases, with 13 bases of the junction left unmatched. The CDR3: CAWRATGTSGGGVGELFF. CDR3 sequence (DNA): TGTGCCTGGAGGGCCACCGGGACTAGCGGGGGAGGGGTCGGGGAGCTGTTTTTT. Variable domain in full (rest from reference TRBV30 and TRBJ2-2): SQTIHQWPATLVQPVGSPLSLECTVEGTSNPNLYWYRQAAGRGLQLLFYSVGIGQISSEVPQNLSASRPQDRQFILSSKKLLLSDSGFYLCAWRATGTSGGGVGELFFGEGSRLTVL.

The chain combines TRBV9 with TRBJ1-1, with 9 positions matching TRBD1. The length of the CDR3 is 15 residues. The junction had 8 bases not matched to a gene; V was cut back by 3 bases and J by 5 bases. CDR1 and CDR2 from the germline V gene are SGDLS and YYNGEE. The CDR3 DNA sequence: TGTGCCAGCAGCGCCGGGACAGGGAAGGGGACTGAAGCTTTCTTT. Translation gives CASSAGTGKGTEAFF.

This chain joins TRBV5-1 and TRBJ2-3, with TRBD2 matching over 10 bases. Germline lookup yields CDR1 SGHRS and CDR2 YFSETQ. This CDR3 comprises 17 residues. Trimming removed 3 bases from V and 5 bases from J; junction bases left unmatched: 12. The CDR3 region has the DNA TGCGCCAGCAGCTCCGAGCAGCGGGAGGGCCGGGGAGATACGCAGTATTTT. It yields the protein CASSSEQREGRGDTQYF. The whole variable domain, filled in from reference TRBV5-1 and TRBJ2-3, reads KAGVTQTPRYLIKTRGQQVTLSCSPISGHRSVSWYQQTPGQGLQFLFEYFSETQRNKGNFPGRFSGRQFSNSRSEMNVSTLELGDSALYLCASSSEQREGRGDTQYFGPGTRLTVL.

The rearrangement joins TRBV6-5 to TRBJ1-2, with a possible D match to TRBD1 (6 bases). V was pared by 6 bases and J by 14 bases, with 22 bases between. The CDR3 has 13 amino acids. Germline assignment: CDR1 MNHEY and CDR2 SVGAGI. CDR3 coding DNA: TGTGCCAGCAGAGTTTCAACGACAGGCACGAGAACCTTC. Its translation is CASRVSTTGTRTF.

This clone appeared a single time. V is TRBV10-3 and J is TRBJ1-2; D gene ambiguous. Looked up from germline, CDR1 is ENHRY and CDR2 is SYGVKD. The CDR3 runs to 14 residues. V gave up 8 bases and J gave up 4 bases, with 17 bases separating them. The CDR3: CAIAPETKSYGYTF. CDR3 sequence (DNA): TGTGCCATCGCTCCTGAGACTAAATCCTATGGCTACACCTTC.

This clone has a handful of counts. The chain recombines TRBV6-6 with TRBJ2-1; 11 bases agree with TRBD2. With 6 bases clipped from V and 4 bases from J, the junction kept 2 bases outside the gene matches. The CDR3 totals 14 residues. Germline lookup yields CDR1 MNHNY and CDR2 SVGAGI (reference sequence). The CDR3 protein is CASRTSGSYNEQFF. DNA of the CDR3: TGTGCCAGCAGAACTAGCGGGAGTTACAATGAGCAGTTCTTC.

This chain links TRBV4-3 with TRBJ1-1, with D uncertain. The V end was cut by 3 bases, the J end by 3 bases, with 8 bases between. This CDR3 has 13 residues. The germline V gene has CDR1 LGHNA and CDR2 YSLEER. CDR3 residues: CASSQLVDTEAFF. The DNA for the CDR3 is TGCGCCAGCAGCCAGCTAGTGGACACTGAAGCTTTCTTT.

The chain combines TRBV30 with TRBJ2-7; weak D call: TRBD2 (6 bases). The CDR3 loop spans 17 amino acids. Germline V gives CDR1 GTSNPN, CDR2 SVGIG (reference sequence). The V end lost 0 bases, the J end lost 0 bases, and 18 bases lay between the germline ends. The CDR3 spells CAWSVVLGLANSYEQYF. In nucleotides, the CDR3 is TGTGCCTGGAGTGTAGTTTTGGGGCTAGCGAACTCCTACGAGCAGTACTTC. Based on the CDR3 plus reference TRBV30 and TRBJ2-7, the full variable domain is SQTIHQWPATLVQPVGSPLSLECTVEGTSNPNLYWYRQAAGRGLQLLFYSVGIGQISSEVPQNLSASRPQDRQFILSSKKLLLSDSGFYLCAWSVVLGLANSYEQYFGPGTRLTVT.

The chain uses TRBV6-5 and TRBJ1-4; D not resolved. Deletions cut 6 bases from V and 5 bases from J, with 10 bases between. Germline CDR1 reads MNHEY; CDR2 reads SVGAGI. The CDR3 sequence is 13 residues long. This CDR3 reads CASSPILNEKLFF. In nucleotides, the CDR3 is TGTGCCAGCAGCCCTATTCTAAATGAAAAACTGTTTTTT.

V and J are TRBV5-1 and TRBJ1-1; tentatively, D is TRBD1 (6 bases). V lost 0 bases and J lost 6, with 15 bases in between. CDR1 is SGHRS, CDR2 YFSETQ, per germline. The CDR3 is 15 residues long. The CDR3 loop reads CASSLAGERGAEAFF. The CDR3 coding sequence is TGCGCCAGCAGCTTGGCAGGGGAAAGGGGTGCTGAAGCTTTCTTT.

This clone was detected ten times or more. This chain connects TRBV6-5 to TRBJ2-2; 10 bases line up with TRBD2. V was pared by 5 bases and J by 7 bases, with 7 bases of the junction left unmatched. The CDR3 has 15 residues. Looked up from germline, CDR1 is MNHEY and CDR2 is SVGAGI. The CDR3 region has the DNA TGTGCCAGCAGTCAGCCCGGGACTAGCGACGGGGAGCTGTTTTTT. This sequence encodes CASSQPGTSDGELFF.

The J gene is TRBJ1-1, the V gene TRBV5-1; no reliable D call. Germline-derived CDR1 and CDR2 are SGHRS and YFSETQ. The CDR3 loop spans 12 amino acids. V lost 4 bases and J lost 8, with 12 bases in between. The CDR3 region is CASSPGGREAFF. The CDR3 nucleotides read TGCGCCAGCAGCCCCGGAGGAAGGGAAGCTTTCTTT.

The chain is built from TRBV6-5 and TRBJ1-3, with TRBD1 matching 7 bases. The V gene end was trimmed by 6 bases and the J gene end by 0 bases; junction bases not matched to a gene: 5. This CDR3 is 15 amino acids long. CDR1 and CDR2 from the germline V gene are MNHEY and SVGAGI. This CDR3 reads CASSLGGSSGNTIYF. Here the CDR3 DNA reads TGTGCCAGCAGCCTAGGGGGCAGCTCTGGAAACACCATATATTTT.

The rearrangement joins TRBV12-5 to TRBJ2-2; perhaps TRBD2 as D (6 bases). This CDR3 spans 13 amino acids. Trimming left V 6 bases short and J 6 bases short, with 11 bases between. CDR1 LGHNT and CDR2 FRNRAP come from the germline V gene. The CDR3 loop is CASGTGGPGELFF. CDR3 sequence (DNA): TGTGCTAGTGGGACCGGGGGACCCGGGGAGCTGTTTTTT.

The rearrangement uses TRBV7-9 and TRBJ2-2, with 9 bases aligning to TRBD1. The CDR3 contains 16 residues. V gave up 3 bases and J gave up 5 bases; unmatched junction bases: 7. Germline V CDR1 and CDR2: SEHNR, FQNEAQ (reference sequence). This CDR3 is CASSFPRQGETGELFF. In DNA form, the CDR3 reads TGTGCCAGCAGCTTCCCCAGACAGGGGGAGACCGGGGAGCTGTTTTTT.

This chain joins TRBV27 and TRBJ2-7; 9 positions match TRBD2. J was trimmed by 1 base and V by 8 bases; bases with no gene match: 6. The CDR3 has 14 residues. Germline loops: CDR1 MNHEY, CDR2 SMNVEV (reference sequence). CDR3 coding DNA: TGTGCCAGCGGAGGCGGGAGGGCTTCCTACGAGCAGTACTTC. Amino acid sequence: CASGGGRASYEQYF.

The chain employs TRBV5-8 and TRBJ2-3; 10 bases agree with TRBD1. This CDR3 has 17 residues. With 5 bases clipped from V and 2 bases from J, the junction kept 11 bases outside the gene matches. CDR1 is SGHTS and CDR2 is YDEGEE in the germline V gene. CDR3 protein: CASSAGPGQGFTDTQYF. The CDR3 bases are TGTGCCAGCAGTGCCGGCCCGGGACAGGGGTTCACAGATACGCAGTATTTT.

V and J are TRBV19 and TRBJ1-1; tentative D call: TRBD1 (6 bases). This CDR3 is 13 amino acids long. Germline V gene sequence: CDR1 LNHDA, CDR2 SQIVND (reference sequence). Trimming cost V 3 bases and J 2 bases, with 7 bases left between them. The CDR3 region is CASSMTGNTEAFF. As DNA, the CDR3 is TGTGCCAGTAGTATGACAGGCAACACTGAAGCTTTCTTT.

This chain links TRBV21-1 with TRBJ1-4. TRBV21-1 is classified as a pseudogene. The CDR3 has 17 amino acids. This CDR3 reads CASVSNGGAISVGKLFF. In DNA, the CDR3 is TGTGCCAGCGTATCAAATGGAGGGGCGATCTCCGTGGGGAAACTGTTTTTT.

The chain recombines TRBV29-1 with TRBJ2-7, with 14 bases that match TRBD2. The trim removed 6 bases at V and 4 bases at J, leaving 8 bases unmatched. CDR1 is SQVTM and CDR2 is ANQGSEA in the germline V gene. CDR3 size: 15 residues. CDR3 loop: CSVAGTSGSIYEQYF. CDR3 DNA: TGCAGCGTAGCCGGGACTAGCGGGAGTATTTACGAGCAGTACTTC.